This is a list of T cell receptor beta chains from one sample in a study of memory CD4+ T cells and cytomegalovirus serostatus. Some clones are missing from TCRdb's copy, which holds only in-frame ones; the method was immunoSEQ multiplex PCR. The sample has tens of thousands of clones; about 80% are singletons. Source material: memory CD4+ T cells from blood. The source of these receptors is an adult in good health and CMV-seronegative. CDR3s include the opening cysteine and the closing phenylalanine or tryptophan. A D gene is named only where the DNA matches it firmly. The listing skips clone size in some rows; elsewhere it reads once, few, many or a size class.

v_gene: TRBV11-3; abundance: once; d_gene: TRBD2; j_gene: TRBJ2-3; CDR3aa: CASMRGSYTDTQYF; CDR3nt: TGTGCCAGCATGCGGGGGTCGTACACAGATACGCAGTATTTT
v_gene: TRBV4-1; abundance: -; d_gene: -; j_gene: TRBJ1-3; CDR3aa: CASSQAFLRASYSGNTIYF; CDR3nt: TGCGCCAGCAGCCAAGCGTTTTTGAGGGCTTCCTACTCTGGAAACACCATATATTTT
v_gene: TRBV7-2; abundance: -; d_gene: TRBD2; j_gene: TRBJ2-1; CDR3aa: CASSLAGLAGSRGEQFF; CDR3nt: TGTGCCAGCAGCTTAGCCGGACTAGCGGGGTCCCGGGGTGAGCAGTTCTTC
v_gene: TRBV11-2; abundance: -; d_gene: TRBD1; j_gene: TRBJ1-3; CDR3aa: CASSAGDRVYSGNTIYF; CDR3nt: TGTGCCAGCAGCGCCGGGGACAGGGTCTACTCGGGAAACACCATATATTTT
v_gene: TRBV6-5; abundance: once; d_gene: -; j_gene: TRBJ1-1; CDR3aa: CASSYERTEAFF; CDR3nt: TGTGCCAGCAGTTACGAGCGGACTGAAGCTTTCTTT
v_gene: TRBV11-3; abundance: -; d_gene: TRBD2; j_gene: TRBJ2-7; CDR3aa: CASSLGGVNSGTIKYF; CDR3nt: TGTGCCAGCAGCTTAGGGGGGGTGAATAGCGGGACCATAAAGTACTTC
v_gene: TRBV7-2; abundance: once; d_gene: -; j_gene: TRBJ1-1; CDR3aa: CASSLAVTEAFF; CDR3nt: TGTGCCAGCAGCTTAGCGGTAACTGAAGCTTTCTTT
v_gene: TRBV6-1; abundance: few; d_gene: TRBD1; j_gene: TRBJ1-5; CDR3aa: CATYSAGTGDQPQHF; CDR3nt: TGTGCCACCTATTCGGCCGGGACAGGGGATCAGCCCCAGCATTTT
v_gene: TRBV6-6; abundance: -; d_gene: TRBD1; j_gene: TRBJ2-1; CDR3aa: CASSTGTGLGNEQFF; CDR3nt: TGTGCCAGCAGTACGGGGACAGGGCTGGGCAATGAGCAGTTCTTC
v_gene: TRBV4-3; abundance: -; d_gene: -; j_gene: TRBJ2-7; CDR3aa: CASSQGAVWGGLNEQYF; CDR3nt: TGCGCCAGCAGCCAAGGAGCCGTGTGGGGGGGCCTCAACGAGCAGTACTTC
v_gene: TRBV4-1; abundance: -; d_gene: -; j_gene: TRBJ2-1; CDR3aa: CASSQDPLYNEQFF; CDR3nt: TGCGCCAGCAGCCAAGACCCCCTTTACAATGAGCAGTTCTTC
v_gene: TRBV5-1; abundance: -; d_gene: -; j_gene: TRBJ1-2; CDR3aa: CASSSTNYGYTF; CDR3nt: TGCGCCAGCAGCTCGACCAACTATGGCTACACCTTC
v_gene: TRBV9; abundance: few; d_gene: -; j_gene: TRBJ2-5; CDR3aa: CASSPRREGDRDQETQYF; CDR3nt: TGTGCCAGCAGCCCCCGGCGGGAGGGGGACAGGGACCAAGAGACCCAGTACTTC
v_gene: TRBV5-6; abundance: -; d_gene: -; j_gene: TRBJ1-2; CDR3aa: CASSLGDQGGYTF; CDR3nt: TGTGCCAGCAGCCTTGGGGATCAGGGAGGCTACACCTTC
v_gene: TRBV19; abundance: -; d_gene: TRBD2; j_gene: TRBJ2-5; CDR3aa: CASTGGGAGKDQETQYF; CDR3nt: TGTGCCAGTACCGGGGGGGGTGCAGGGAAAGACCAAGAGACCCAGTACTTC
v_gene: TRBV28; abundance: -; d_gene: -; j_gene: TRBJ1-2; CDR3aa: CASSFRVIGYTF; CDR3nt: TGTGCCAGCAGTTTTCGGGTCATTGGCTACACCTTC
v_gene: TRBV2; abundance: -; d_gene: TRBD1; j_gene: TRBJ1-5; CDR3aa: CASSLDRDQPQHF; CDR3nt: TGTGCCAGCAGTCTCGACAGGGATCAGCCCCAGCATTTT
v_gene: TRBV13; abundance: -; d_gene: -; j_gene: TRBJ2-3; CDR3aa: CASSKPTSTDTQYF; CDR3nt: TGTGCCAGCAGCAAGCCGACGAGCACAGATACGCAGTATTTT
v_gene: TRBV28; abundance: once; d_gene: -; j_gene: TRBJ2-1; CDR3aa: CASSRPWGGGNEQFF; CDR3nt: TGTGCCAGCAGCCGACCTTGGGGGGGCGGGAATGAGCAGTTCTTC
v_gene: TRBV6-6; abundance: few; d_gene: -; j_gene: TRBJ1-6; CDR3aa: CASRRDIAQPLHF; CDR3nt: TGTGCCAGCAGAAGGGACATCGCTCAGCCCCTCCACTTT
v_gene: TRBV27; abundance: -; d_gene: TRBD1; j_gene: TRBJ2-4; CDR3aa: CASSSQGGEDIQYF; CDR3nt: TGTGCCAGCAGTTCTCAAGGGGGCGAGGACATTCAGTACTTC
v_gene: TRBV29-1; abundance: -; d_gene: -; j_gene: TRBJ2-3; CDR3aa: CSVEDLREPPSTDTQYF; CDR3nt: TGCAGCGTTGAAGATCTGAGGGAACCACCTAGCACAGATACGCAGTATTTT
v_gene: TRBV14; abundance: -; d_gene: TRBD1; j_gene: TRBJ1-1; CDR3aa: CASSPLGTGVTEAFF; CDR3nt: TGTGCCAGCAGCCCCCTTGGGACAGGGGTAACTGAAGCTTTCTTT